Listed here are 16 T cell receptor beta chains from one sample, sequenced in a study of CD8 T cells in Susac syndrome. RNA, at roughly 0.5 to 1 ug, was reverse transcribed with random hexamers. TCRdb itself ran the immunoSEQ multiplex PCR reads through MiXCR, one entry per CDR3 protein. The sample includes about 300,000 distinct CDR3 sequences, approximately 85% of them seen just once. Sequences were obtained from CD8+ T cells from PBMCs. These receptors were obtained from a human donor with multiple sclerosis.

Note on this clonotype: At one of its ends the junction is not consistent with the germline gene, which may arise from a read error. This chain links TRBV19 with TRBJ2-1, with 14 bases aligning to TRBD2. The CDR3 runs 17 residues. Germline V lookup: CDR1 LNHDA, CDR2 SQIVND (reference sequence). CDR3 amino acids: CASSRGLAGESYDEQFF. The DNA of the CDR3 is TGTGCCAGTAGTAGGGGACTAGCGGGAGAATCCTACGATGAGCAGTTCTTC.

The DNA for the CDR3 is TGTGCCGTCCGAAAAATGGGCAATGAGCAGTTCTTC. Residues: CAVRKMGNEQFF. The rearrangement uses TRBV2 and TRBJ2-1; D call uncertain. The CDR3 has 12 amino acids. CDR1 SNHLY and CDR2 FYNNEI come from the germline V gene. Trimming shortened V by 11 bases and J by 6 bases, and 14 bases separated the two germline ends.

The rearrangement uses TRBV28 and TRBJ1-1; D unresolved. The germline V and J ends were trimmed by 0 bases and 5 bases, with 16 bases remaining between them. This CDR3 is built from 16 residues. Germline CDR1 and CDR2: MDHEN and SYDVKM. The CDR3 DNA sequence: TGTGCCAGCAGTTTATGCTGCCGGGTGCGATGGACTGAAGCTTTCTTT. This sequence encodes CASSLCCRVRWTEAFF.

V usage is TRBV7-9 and J usage is TRBJ2-3, with 8 bases that match TRBD2. The CDR3 extends over 16 amino acids. The germline gives CDR1 SEHNR, CDR2 FQNEAQ (reference sequence). V lost 0 bases and J lost 3; bases outside the gene matches: 5. CDR3 amino acids: CASSLAGGRSTDTQYF. The CDR3 region has the DNA TGTGCCAGCAGCTTAGCTGGCGGGAGGTCTACAGATACGCAGTATTTT.

This rearrangement joins TRBV7-9 to TRBJ2-7; D ambiguous. There are 11 residues in the CDR3. Germline lookup yields CDR1 SEHNR and CDR2 FQNEAQ (reference sequence). Between the trimmed V and J ends, which lost 5 bases and 9 bases, there was a span of 11 bases. As DNA, the CDR3 is TGTGCCAGCAGCGACGGACGTAGGCAGTACTTC. Translated: CASSDGRRQYF.

The chain recombines TRBV6-2 or TRBV6-3 with TRBJ2-7; either TRBD1 or TRBD2 may supply D (5 bases each). The CDR3 runs 13 residues. Per germline, CDR1 MNHEY and CDR2 SVGEGT. The V and J ends lost 6 bases and 2 bases respectively, with 11 bases between them. CDR3 DNA sequence: TGTGCCAGCAGCCTCGGGGCAGCCTACGAGCAGTACTTC. Protein: CASSLGAAYEQYF.

The J gene is TRBJ2-1, the V gene TRBV6-2 or TRBV6-3; 11 bases map to TRBD1. The CDR3 sequence is 17 residues long. Germline loops: CDR1 MNHEY, CDR2 SVGEGT. The V segment lost 8 bases and the J segment 6 bases; nucleotides outside the gene matches: 15. Here the CDR3 DNA reads TGTGCCAGCGCCGCTTGGGACAGGGGGGAGACTGCCAATGAGCAGTTCTTC. As protein: CASAAWDRGETANEQFF.

The chain recombines TRBV10-3 with TRBJ2-1; 7 bases align to TRBD2. Trimming took 5 bases from V and 6 from J; bases not matched to a gene: 7. The CDR3 has 14 residues. Germline assignment: CDR1 ENHRY and CDR2 SYGVKD. In DNA, the CDR3 is TGTGCCATCAGTCTGTCGGGAGGACTCAATGAGCAGTTCTTC. It translates to CAISLSGGLNEQFF.

V is TRBV5-1 and J is TRBJ2-7, with D perhaps assigned TRBD1 or TRBD2 (5 bases each). This CDR3 has 15 residues. Trimming pared 2 bases from V and 0 bases from J, leaving 12 bases between. CDR1 is SGHRS, CDR2 YFSETQ, per germline. In DNA, the CDR3 is TGCGCCAGCAGCTTTTCCGGGACGGCCTCCTACGAGCAGTACTTC. It is translated as CASSFSGTASYEQYF. The full variable domain, completed using reference TRBV5-1 and TRBJ2-7, is KAGVTQTPRYLIKTRGQQVTLSCSPISGHRSVSWYQQTPGQGLQFLFEYFSETQRNKGNFPGRFSGRQFSNSRSEMNVSTLELGDSALYLCASSFSGTASYEQYFGPGTRLTVT.

The chain couples TRBV30 to TRBJ1-5, with D possibly being TRBD1 (5 bases). Trimming pared 1 base from V and 9 bases from J, leaving 7 bases between. The length of the CDR3 is 11 residues. Germline V gene lookup returns CDR1 GTSNPN and CDR2 SVGIG (reference sequence). The CDR3 protein is CAWSEGMPQHF. The CDR3 DNA follows: TGTGCCTGGAGTGAGGGGATGCCCCAGCATTTT.

This chain joins TRBV13 and TRBJ2-4; D assignment may be TRBD1 or TRBD2 (5 bases each). The germline V gene has CDR1 PRHDT and CDR2 FYEKMQ (reference sequence). V was pared by 5 bases and J by 8 bases, with 10 bases between. The CDR3 covers 12 residues. The CDR3 sequence: CASSPGPDIQYF. In nucleotides, the CDR3 is TGTGCCAGCAGCCCGGGACCGGACATTCAGTACTTC.

This clonotype was observed a few times. The chain joins TRBV7-6 to TRBJ1-2; D perhaps matches TRBD1 (5 bases). This CDR3 is built from 14 residues. The V end was cut by 2 bases, the J end by 8 bases, with 15 bases between. Germline CDR1 is SGHVS and CDR2 is FNYEAQ. Here the CDR3 reads CASSLSTWGSGYTF. Here the CDR3 DNA reads TGTGCCAGCAGCTTATCTACATGGGGCTCGGGCTACACCTTC.

This chain connects TRBV6-2 or TRBV6-3 to TRBJ2-7; no definite D call. CDR1 is MNHEY and CDR2 is SVGEGT in the germline V gene. CDR3 size: 13 residues. Between the trimmed V and J ends, which lost 2 bases and 5 bases, there was a span of 10 bases. CDR3 sequence reads: CASSYARIHEQYF. The CDR3 nucleotides are TGTGCCAGCAGTTACGCCAGGATCCACGAGCAGTACTTC.

The CDR3 DNA reads as TGTGCCACCAGTGACTGGGACTTCCCGGAGCAGTTCTTC. Amino acids: CATSDWDFPEQFF. This chain joins TRBV24-1 and TRBJ2-1; TRBD2 might be the D (6 bases). The CDR3 is made up of 13 amino acids. V shed 4 bases and J shed 10 bases, with 13 bases lying between them. Looked up from germline, CDR1 is KGHDR and CDR2 is SFDVKD.

This clonotype was detected once. The chain couples TRBV20-1 to TRBJ2-7; weak D call: TRBD2 (6 bases). The CDR3 is 12 amino acids. From germline, CDR1 is DFQATT and CDR2 SNEGSKA (reference sequence). Deletions cut 6 bases from V and 7 bases from J, with 16 bases between. CDR3 in amino acids: CSATPGVGEQYF. Written as DNA, the CDR3 is TGCAGTGCCACGCCGGGGGTCGGGGAGCAGTACTTC.

This rearrangement joins TRBV24-1 to TRBJ2-1; possibly TRBD2 for D (6 bases). The CDR3 extends over 19 amino acids. Germline V gene lookup returns CDR1 KGHDR and CDR2 SFDVKD. The germline V and J ends were trimmed by 0 bases and 0 bases, with 17 bases remaining between them. The CDR3 DNA sequence: TGTGCCACCAGTGATTTGGGGGTTGACGGGGGTAGCTCCTACAATGAGCAGTTCTTC. Protein product: CATSDLGVDGGSSYNEQFF.